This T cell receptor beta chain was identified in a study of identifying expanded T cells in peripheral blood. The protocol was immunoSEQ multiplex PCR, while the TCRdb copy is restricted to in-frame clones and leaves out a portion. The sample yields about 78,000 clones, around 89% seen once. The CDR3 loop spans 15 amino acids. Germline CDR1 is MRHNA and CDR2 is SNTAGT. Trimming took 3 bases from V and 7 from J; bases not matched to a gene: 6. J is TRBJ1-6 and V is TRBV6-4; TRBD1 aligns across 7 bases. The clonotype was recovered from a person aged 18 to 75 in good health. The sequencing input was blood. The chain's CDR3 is CASSEAGRGNSPLHF. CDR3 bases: TGTGCCAGCAGTGAGGCTGGCAGGGGGAATTCACCCCTCCACTTT.